The clone carrying this T cell receptor (beta chain) turned up a few times. Study processing details: By means of reference gene primer amplification, nucleated cell counts were estimated. Some clones are missing from TCRdb's copy, which holds only in-frame ones; the method was immunoSEQ multiplex PCR. V, J and clone size derive from that table, while D and trimming were established from the DNA sequence. Here the sample spans nearly 15,000 clones, about 91% being singletons. These data come from a study of blood T cell repertoires in COVID-19. On the study more broadly: Some COVID-19 samples were acute and others convalescent; all came from the United States, Italy and Spain. The analysed material was cDNA or gDNA that came from T cells, B-cell-depleted T cells, or PBMCs.

The CDR3 length is 15 residues. Per germline, CDR1 SEHNR and CDR2 FQNEAQ (reference sequence). V trimming: 5 bases; J trimming: 5 bases; junction bases outside the gene matches: 9. The chain couples TRBV7-9 to TRBJ1-3, with 7 bases fitting TRBD1. The sequenced sample was peripheral blood. The clonotype originates from a human donor in a cohort sampled during active COVID-19. The CDR3 nucleotides are TGTGCCAGCAGCCGGGGGACAGACGGAAGAAACACCATATATTTT. Its protein product is CASSRGTDGRNTIYF.